This T cell receptor beta chain was found in a study of T-cell memory formation after mild COVID-19. Study results and caveats: There was no confirmation that second-wave clones peaking on day 37 were SARS-CoV-2 specific.

As to this clonotype: Its antigen is not known.

TCRdb called the 5' RACE reads again in MiXCR, with one record for every CDR3 protein. Of over 120,000 distinct CDR3 sequences listed, about 25% were seen once; the top ten hold approximately 25%. The J segment lost 4 bases and the V segment lost 7 bases, leaving 8 bases of the junction unmatched. Germline values: CDR1 LNHDA, CDR2 SQIVND (reference sequence). The CDR3 has 14 amino acids. The TCR comes from an adult woman who had mild COVID-19 (a few samples of this study predate the infection). Cell type and time point are not known. The V and J genes are TRBV19 and TRBJ1-1, with 8 nucleotides matching TRBD1. The specimen was PBMCs or a T cell subset sorted from them (not recorded which). The CDR3 DNA follows: TGTGCCAGTATTCCCCAGGGGGCAGGCACTGAAGCTTTCTTT. Its protein product is CASIPQGAGTEAFF.